The 13 T cell receptor beta chains below were found in one sample sequenced in a study of OX40 agonist ivuxolimab in advanced cancers. The repertoire was sequenced with immunoSEQ multiplex PCR; TCRdb's copy has only in-frame clones and lacks some. The table shows some 130,000 clones, with approximately 90% occurring only once. The input for sequencing was CD4+ or CD8+ T cells sorted from blood, taken in a trial of the OX40 agonist ivuxolimab. These receptors were collected from an adult with an advanced solid tumor such as melanoma, head and neck, liver or kidney cancer.

The rearrangement links TRBV28 to TRBJ2-7, with TRBD1 matching 7 bases. Germline-derived CDR1 and CDR2 are MDHEN and SYDVKM. With V trimmed by 8 bases and J by 1 base, 8 bases remained unmatched. This CDR3 has 14 residues. The CDR3 DNA reads TGTGCCAGCTCTCTGGGACAGAGGTCCTACGAGCAGTACTTC. It is translated as CASSLGQRSYEQYF.

The genes are TRBV7-9 and TRBJ2-3, with 9 bases lining up with TRBD2. The CDR3 has 16 amino acids. The trim removed 2 bases at V and 2 bases at J, leaving 5 bases unmatched. Germline assignment: CDR1 SEHNR and CDR2 FQNEAQ (reference sequence). CDR3 in DNA: TGTGCCAGCAGCTTATCGCGGGGGGGCGTCACAGATACGCAGTATTTT. Translated: CASSLSRGGVTDTQYF. The full variable domain, in which reference TRBV7-9 and TRBJ2-3 provide the parts outside the CDR3, is DTGVSQNPRHKITKRGQNVTFRCDPISEHNRLYWYRQTLGQGPEFLTYFQNEAQLEKSRLLSDRFSAERPKGSFSTLEIQRTEQGDSAMYLCASSLSRGGVTDTQYFGPGTRLTVL.

The genes are TRBV6-5 and TRBJ2-5, with TRBD2 identical over 12 bases. This CDR3 has 15 amino acids. After removal of 6 bases from V and 5 bases from J, the junction contained 7 bases not matched to a gene. Germline V gene lookup returns CDR1 MNHEY and CDR2 SVGAGI. The CDR3 DNA reads TGTGCCAGCAGATCATTGACTAGCGGGGGTGAGACCCAGTACTTC. Translation gives CASRSLTSGGETQYF.

The genes are TRBV27 and TRBJ1-1; possibly TRBD1 for D (6 bases). Germline CDR1 and CDR2: MNHEY and SMNVEV (reference sequence). CDR3 length: 16 residues. With 2 bases removed from V and 1 base from J, the gap between germline ends came to 14 bases. The CDR3 DNA is TGTGCCAGCAGTTTACGGCACGGACAGCAGAACACTGAAGCTTTCTTT. Its protein product is CASSLRHGQQNTEAFF.

This chain connects TRBV7-6 to TRBJ1-2, with D possibly TRBD1 on 5 matching bases. Deletions cut 7 bases from V and 4 bases from J, with 16 bases between. Germline CDR1 is SGHVS and CDR2 is FNYEAQ. The CDR3 extends over 14 amino acids. The CDR3 coding sequence is TGTGCCAGCACCATACTAAAGGGGCCCTATGGCTACACCTTC. Translation gives CASTILKGPYGYTF.

The chain joins TRBV7-2 to TRBJ2-5; D not certain. Germline V gene data show CDR1 as SGHTA and CDR2 as FQGNSA. The CDR3 runs to 14 residues. Trimming removed 1 base at V and 2 bases at J, with 8 bases between. In DNA form, the CDR3 reads TGTGCCAGCAGCTTAGTATCTGGGCAAGAGACCCAGTACTTC. Amino acid sequence: CASSLVSGQETQYF.

The CDR3 DNA reads as TGCGCCAGCAGCCTACTAGACAGGGGCTATGGCTACACCTTC. Translation gives CASSLLDRGYGYTF. The genes are TRBV5-1 and TRBJ1-2; 8 nucleotides agree with TRBD1. The germline CDR1 and CDR2 sequences are SGHRS and YFSETQ. With 4 bases clipped from V and 4 bases from J, the junction kept 6 bases outside the gene matches. The CDR3 consists of 14 residues.

The chain links TRBV29-1 to TRBJ1-2; no clear D gene. V lost 5 bases and J lost 2, with 9 bases in between. CDR1 and CDR2 from the germline V gene are SQVTM and ANQGSEA. CDR3 length equals 12 residues. In DNA form, the CDR3 reads TGCAGCGTTTGGAGGCGGAACTATGGCTACACCTTC. Its protein is CSVWRRNYGYTF.

V gene TRBV4-3 combines with J gene TRBJ1-1; 9 bases fit TRBD1. The V gene's germline CDR1 is LGHNA and CDR2 YSLEER. Germline trimming cut 1 base from V and 4 bases from J; bases unmatched to any gene: 4. The CDR3 contains 15 residues. The CDR3 sequence: CASSQAGTGFTEAFF. CDR3 coding DNA: TGCGCCAGCAGCCAAGCGGGGACAGGGTTCACTGAAGCTTTCTTT.

The rearrangement uses TRBV6-5 and TRBJ1-1, with D maybe TRBD1 (5 bases). The CDR3 runs 13 residues. Germline V gene sequence: CDR1 MNHEY, CDR2 SVGAGI. Trimming cost V 2 bases and J 9 bases, with 13 bases left between them. The CDR3 protein is CASSYGDVPQAFF. CDR3 bases: TGTGCCAGCAGTTACGGGGACGTACCACAAGCTTTCTTT.

The genes are TRBV19 and TRBJ1-1, with D unresolved. CDR3 length equals 11 residues. CDR1 is LNHDA, CDR2 SQIVND, per germline (reference sequence). The V end was cut by 9 bases, the J end by 3 bases, with 8 bases between. CDR3 nucleotides: TGTGCCAGCGGGGAGTACACTGAAGCTTTCTTT. Protein product: CASGEYTEAFF. Full variable domain (outside the CDR3, taken from reference TRBV19 and TRBJ1-1): DGGITQSPKYLFRKEGQNVTLSCEQNLNHDAMYWYRQDPGQGLRLIYYSQIVNDFQKGDIAEGYSVSREKKESFPLTVTSAQKNPTAFYLCASGEYTEAFFGQGTRLTVV.

The J gene is TRBJ2-2, the V gene TRBV18; a weak D match, TRBD2 (6 bases). V was pared by 3 bases and J by 1 base, with 6 bases between. Germline V gene sequence: CDR1 KGHSH, CDR2 LQKENI. The CDR3 extends over 14 amino acids. CDR3 residues: CASSPGLNTGELFF. CDR3 sequence (DNA): TGTGCCAGCTCACCGGGACTGAACACCGGGGAGCTGTTTTTT. The variable domain in full, with the rest retrieved from reference TRBV18 and TRBJ2-2, is NAGVMQNPRHLVRRRGQEARLRCSPMKGHSHVYWYRQLPEEGLKFMVYLQKENIIDESGMPKERFSAEFPKEGPSILRIQQVVRGDSAAYFCASSPGLNTGELFFGEGSRLTVL.

This sequence joins TRBV15 and TRBJ1-6; weak D call: TRBD1 (6 bases). The CDR3 sequence is 18 residues long. Trimming stripped 0 bases from V and 0 bases from J, with 12 bases between. Germline V gives CDR1 LNHNV, CDR2 YYDKDF (reference sequence). This CDR3 reads CATSRDRQGSSYNSPLHF. CDR3 coding DNA: TGTGCCACCAGCAGAGATCGCCAGGGGAGCTCCTATAATTCACCCCTCCACTTT.